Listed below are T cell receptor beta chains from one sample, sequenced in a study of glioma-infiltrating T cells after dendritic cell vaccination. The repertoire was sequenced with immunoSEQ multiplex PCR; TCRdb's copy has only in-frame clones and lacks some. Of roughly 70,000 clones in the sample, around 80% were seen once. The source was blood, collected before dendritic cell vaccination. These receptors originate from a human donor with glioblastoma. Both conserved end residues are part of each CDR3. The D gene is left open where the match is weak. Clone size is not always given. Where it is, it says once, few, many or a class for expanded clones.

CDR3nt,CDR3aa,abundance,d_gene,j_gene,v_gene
TGTGCCAGTAGTCCCGCCGGGACAGGGGAAGAGACCCAGTACTTC,CASSPAGTGEETQYF,NA,TRBD1,TRBJ2-5,TRBV19
TGCGCCAGCAGCTTAAACTTCGGTACTTCCTACGAGCAGTACTTC,CASSLNFGTSYEQYF,once,NA,TRBJ2-7,TRBV5-1
TGTGCCACCAGCAGAGATCAGACTAGCGGGAGGGCCGTTTACAATGAGCAGTTCTTC,CATSRDQTSGRAVYNEQFF,NA,TRBD2,TRBJ2-1,TRBV15
TGTGCCAGCCACCAGGGACAGGACTATCAGCCCCAGCATTTT,CASHQGQDYQPQHF,few,TRBD1,TRBJ1-5,TRBV6-1
TGCGCCAGCAGCCCCCGACAGGGCGCGTGGAACACTGAAGCTTTCTTT,CASSPRQGAWNTEAFF,NA,TRBD1,TRBJ1-1,TRBV4-1
TGTGCCAGCAGCGTAGGGCACGACAGGGGGCTTGACACTGAAGCTTTCTTT,CASSVGHDRGLDTEAFF,NA,TRBD1,TRBJ1-1,TRBV9
TGTGCCAGCAGCTTTGGTTCAGGGGATGGCGTAAGCAATCAGCCCCAGCATTTT,CASSFGSGDGVSNQPQHF,NA,NA,TRBJ1-5,TRBV7-8
TGTGCCAGCAGCCGGACTAGCGGGAGCGGGGGCACCGGGGAGCTGTTTTTT,CASSRTSGSGGTGELFF,NA,TRBD2,TRBJ2-2,TRBV7-6
TGTGCCAGCAGCTTGTTTTCCCCTGCCGGGACAGGGTATAATCAGCCCCAGCATTTT,CASSLFSPAGTGYNQPQHF,NA,TRBD1,TRBJ1-5,TRBV5-5
TGTGCCAGCAGTTTTCTCCTCAACTATGGCTACACCTTC,CASSFLLNYGYTF,once,NA,TRBJ1-2,TRBV28
TGTGCCAGCTCGCCCGGGACTGGCGGGGGAACTACAGATACGCAGTATTTT,CASSPGTGGGTTDTQYF,NA,TRBD2,TRBJ2-3,TRBV18
TGTGCCAGCAGTTACTCGCTCGACAGTGCCTACGAGCAGTACTTC,CASSYSLDSAYEQYF,NA,NA,TRBJ2-7,TRBV6-5
TGCGCCAGCAGCAAGGGACTAGCGGGAGGTTACAATGAGCAGTTCTTC,CASSKGLAGGYNEQFF,once,TRBD2,TRBJ2-1,TRBV5-1
TGCGCCAGCAGCCAAGAGAAGGCAGGGAACTATCAGCCCCAGCATTTT,CASSQEKAGNYQPQHF,NA,NA,TRBJ1-5,TRBV4-1
TGTGCCAGTAGTATCCTGGACAGGGTGTTTAATCAGCCCCAGCATTTT,CASSILDRVFNQPQHF,NA,TRBD1,TRBJ1-5,TRBV19
TGCAGCGTTGAAGGGGCGGGTACCTATGGCTACACCTTC,CSVEGAGTYGYTF,NA,NA,TRBJ1-2,TRBV29-1
TGTGCCATCAACCTGGGAGGAGAGACCCAGTACTTC,CAINLGGETQYF,NA,NA,TRBJ2-5,TRBV10-3
TGTGCCACCGTCGGGACAGCAGGGGAGACCCAGTACTTC,CATVGTAGETQYF,NA,TRBD1,TRBJ2-5,TRBV11-2
TGTGCCAGCAGTTTAGACAGCGCTAACTATGGCTACACCTTC,CASSLDSANYGYTF,NA,NA,TRBJ1-2,TRBV27
TGCGCCAGCAGTATTGCTGGGCGTGAGACCCAGTACTTC,CASSIAGRETQYF,NA,NA,TRBJ2-5,TRBV5-1